A single T cell receptor beta chain is shown here with its context. Only one count was recorded for this clone. Its antigen remains undetermined. The input lacks base qualities; no much larger clone sits a single base away. Per the germline V gene (reference sequence), SEHNR is the CDR1 and FQNEAQ is the CDR2. V is reduced by 4 bases and J by 2 bases, leaving a spacing of 20 bases between them. From the cysteine through the phenylalanine, the CDR3 covers 17 amino acids. This entry keeps only the CDR3 DNA: 51 bases, framed from base 1. The sample belongs to a study of T cell changes during pregnancy in multiple sclerosis (dated by TCRdb to the late 2010s). Turning to the overall study: The study looked at changes in the T cell repertoire across pregnancy in women with multiple sclerosis.

The protocol used for the library was the immunoSEQ multiplex PCR assay. This is the immuneACCESS table as TCRdb keeps it, with only in-frame sequences that have V and J called. A part of the clones is gone; compared with another copy, unresolved V genes explain less than half, and the rest is unexplained. The sample table shows about 38,000 clones, and around 90% are seen once. The biggest ten clones account for over 0.45% of the sample. Specimen: CD4+ T cells from peripheral blood mononuclear cells, collected in the second trimester of pregnancy. The TCR originated in a female donor with multiple sclerosis, enrolled in a pregnancy study. This chain is built from TRBV7-9 and TRBJ1-1; matching of 5 bases hints at TRBD1 as the D gene. The CDR3 reads as follows: CASSYTAGGGINTEAFF. The nucleotide sequence is given as TGTGCCAGCAGCTATACCGCTGGGGGGGGAATTAACACTGAAGCTTTCTTT.